The 13 T cell receptor beta chains below all came from one sample that was sequenced in a study of long-term antiretroviral therapy in people with HIV. Runs used v3.0 of the immunoSEQ assay and were done at survey level. Sequencing used immunoSEQ multiplex PCR; TCRdb keeps in-frame clones, though not all of them. Of about 24,000 clones detected, about four fifths appear once; the ten largest clones hold about 16%. This sample comprised unsorted PBMCs, obtained at the start of antiretroviral therapy, before treatment. Receptor source: a woman between 18 and 29 years old with HIV.

The chain has TRBV5-6 and TRBJ2-7; 10 nucleotides match TRBD1. The germline V gene encodes CDR1 SGHDT and CDR2 YYEEEE. The CDR3 spans 14 residues. The ends lost 3 bases at V and 2 bases at J; junction bases unmatched: 2. This CDR3 reads CASSWDRGTYEQYF. The CDR3 DNA sequence: TGTGCCAGCAGCTGGGACAGGGGAACCTACGAGCAGTACTTC.

V and J are TRBV19 and TRBJ1-1; 9 nucleotides align to TRBD1. With 2 bases clipped from V and 6 bases from J, the junction kept 7 bases outside the gene matches. The CDR3 is made up of 15 amino acids. Per the germline V gene, CDR1 is LNHDA and CDR2 is SQIVND (reference sequence). The CDR3 loop reads CASSILNRGPPEAFF. CDR3 bases: TGTGCCAGTAGTATATTAAACAGGGGGCCCCCTGAAGCTTTCTTT.

J is TRBJ2-7 and V is TRBV7-8; D is possibly TRBD1 or TRBD2 (5 bases each). The germline V gene encodes CDR1 SGHVS and CDR2 FQNEAQ. The V and J ends lost 4 bases and 3 bases respectively, with 13 bases between them. The CDR3 has 14 amino acids. This CDR3 reads CASSSRDQSYEQYF. As DNA, the CDR3 is TGTGCCAGCAGCTCCCGGGACCAGAGCTACGAGCAGTACTTC.

V is TRBV5-6 and J is TRBJ1-3; no reliable D call. The V end was cut by 3 bases, the J end by 0 bases, with 13 bases between. Germline CDR1 is SGHDT and CDR2 is YYEEEE. The CDR3 is 16 amino acids. The CDR3 sequence is CASSSLALLSGNTIYF. In DNA, the CDR3 is TGTGCCAGCAGCTCCTTAGCGCTACTCTCTGGAAACACCATATATTTT.

This chain links TRBV10-3 with TRBJ2-1; TRBD2 matches 9 bases. Germline V lookup: CDR1 ENHRY, CDR2 SYGVKD. The CDR3 is 17 amino acids. V shed 0 bases, J shed 5 bases, and the junction held 8 bases outside the gene matches. The CDR3, as DNA: TGTGCCATCAGTGAGTCGAAGGCTAGCGGGGATCACAATGAGCAGTTCTTC. Its translation: CAISESKASGDHNEQFF.

J is TRBJ2-1 and V is TRBV28, with D possibly called TRBD1 or TRBD2 (5 bases each). Deletions cut 5 bases from V and 7 bases from J, with 15 bases between. Germline V gene sequence: CDR1 MDHEN, CDR2 SYDVKM. The CDR3 runs to 14 residues. The CDR3 reads CASSRQGSGNEQFF. The CDR3 DNA is TGTGCCAGCAGTCGCCAGGGTTCGGGGAATGAGCAGTTCTTC.

The genes are TRBV18 and TRBJ1-5, with 10 nucleotides matching TRBD1. The CDR3 runs to 16 residues. Germline V gene sequence: CDR1 KGHSH, CDR2 LQKENI. J was trimmed by 5 bases and V by 6 bases; bases with no gene match: 10. CDR3 amino acids: CASSPGTGVSYQPQHF. CDR3 nucleotides: TGTGCCAGCTCCCCCGGGACAGGGGTTTCTTATCAGCCCCAGCATTTT.

The V gene is TRBV2, the J gene TRBJ1-1; D is ambiguous. From germline, CDR1 is SNHLY and CDR2 FYNNEI. The CDR3 spans 12 residues. Trimming took 6 bases from V and 4 from J, leaving 9 bases between them. CDR3: CASRPEVTEAFF. CDR3 coding DNA: TGTGCCAGCAGGCCCGAAGTCACTGAAGCTTTCTTT.

The chain combines TRBV28 with TRBJ2-7; weak D call: TRBD1 (6 bases). Trimming shortened V by 4 bases and J by 6 bases, and 10 bases separated the two germline ends. This CDR3 comprises 12 residues. The germline V gene has CDR1 MDHEN and CDR2 SYDVKM. Here the CDR3 reads CASSSTGREQYF. CDR3 coding DNA: TGTGCCAGCAGTTCAACAGGGCGCGAGCAGTACTTC. Drawing the rest from reference TRBV28 and TRBJ2-7, the complete variable domain is DVKVTQSSRYLVKRTGEKVFLECVQDMDHENMFWYRQDPGLGLRLIYFSYDVKMKEKGDIPEGYSVSREKKERFSLILESASTNQTSMYLCASSSTGREQYFGPGTRLTVT.

V and J are TRBV5-4 and TRBJ1-2, with TRBD1 matching 7 bases. The CDR3 totals 14 residues. V lost 2 bases, J lost 4 bases, and 5 bases stayed unmatched. The V gene's germline CDR1 is SGHNT and CDR2 YYREEE (reference sequence). The CDR3 loop reads CASSFQGGVYGYTF. CDR3 bases: TGTGCCAGCAGCTTCCAGGGGGGGGTCTATGGCTACACCTTC.

The J gene is TRBJ2-3, the V gene TRBV13; D ambiguous. The germline gives CDR1 PRHDT, CDR2 FYEKMQ (reference sequence). V lost 5 bases to trimming and J lost 4 bases, with 7 bases between them. The CDR3 totals 12 residues. The CDR3 sequence is CASSRMPDTQYF. The CDR3 nucleotides read TGTGCCAGCAGCCGGATGCCAGATACGCAGTATTTT.

The chain links TRBV7-9 to TRBJ1-6; TRBD1 agrees at 8 bases. In germline, CDR1 is SEHNR, CDR2 FQNEAQ (reference sequence). The junction had 4 bases not matched to a gene; V was cut back by 5 bases and J by 7 bases. There are 14 residues in the CDR3. The CDR3, as DNA: TGTGCCAGCAGCCTGGACAGGGAAAATTCACCCCTCCACTTT. This encodes CASSLDRENSPLHF.

The chain has TRBV9 and TRBJ2-7; 9 bases map to TRBD2. Germline CDR1 reads SGDLS; CDR2 reads YYNGEE. The CDR3 has 17 amino acids. The V gene end was trimmed by 0 bases and the J gene end by 0 bases; junction bases not matched to a gene: 7. CDR3 in DNA: TGTGCCAGCAGCGTAGAGGCTAGCGGGACTAGCTCCTACGAGCAGTACTTC. It codes for CASSVEASGTSSYEQYF.